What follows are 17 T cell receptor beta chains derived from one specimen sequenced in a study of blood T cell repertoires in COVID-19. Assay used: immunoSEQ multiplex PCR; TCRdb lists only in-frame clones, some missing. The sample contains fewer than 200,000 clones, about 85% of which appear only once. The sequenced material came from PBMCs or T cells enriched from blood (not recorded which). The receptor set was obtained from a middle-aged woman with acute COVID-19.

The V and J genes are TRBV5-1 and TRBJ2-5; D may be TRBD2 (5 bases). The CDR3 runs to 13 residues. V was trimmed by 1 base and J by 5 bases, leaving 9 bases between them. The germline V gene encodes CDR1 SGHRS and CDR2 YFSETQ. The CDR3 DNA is TGCGCCAGCAGCTTGAGTACTAGGGAGACCCAGTACTTC. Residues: CASSLSTRETQYF.

CDR3 DNA: TGTGCCAGCTCATCGGACAGCTACGAGCAGTACTTC. Its protein is CASSSDSYEQYF. The chain couples TRBV18 to TRBJ2-7; D is perhaps TRBD1 (6 bases). CDR3 size: 12 residues. The germline CDR1 and CDR2 sequences are KGHSH and LQKENI. V was shortened by 5 bases and J by 3 bases, with 8 bases between the two germline ends.

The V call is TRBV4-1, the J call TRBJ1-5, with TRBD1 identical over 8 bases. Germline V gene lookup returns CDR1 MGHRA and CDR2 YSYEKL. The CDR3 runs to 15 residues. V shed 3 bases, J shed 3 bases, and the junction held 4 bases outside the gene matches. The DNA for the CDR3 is TGCGCCAGCAGCCAGTGGACAGGGATCAATCAGCCCCAGCATTTT. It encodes CASSQWTGINQPQHF.

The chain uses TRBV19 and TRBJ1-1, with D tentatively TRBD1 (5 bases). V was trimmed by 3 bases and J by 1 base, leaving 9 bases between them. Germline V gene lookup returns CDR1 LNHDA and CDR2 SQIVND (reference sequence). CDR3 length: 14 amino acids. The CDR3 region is CASSIRQTNTEAFF. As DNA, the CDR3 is TGTGCCAGTAGTATTAGACAGACGAACACTGAAGCTTTCTTT. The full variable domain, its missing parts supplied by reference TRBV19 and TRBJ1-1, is DGGITQSPKYLFRKEGQNVTLSCEQNLNHDAMYWYRQDPGQGLRLIYYSQIVNDFQKGDIAEGYSVSREKKESFPLTVTSAQKNPTAFYLCASSIRQTNTEAFFGQGTRLTVV.

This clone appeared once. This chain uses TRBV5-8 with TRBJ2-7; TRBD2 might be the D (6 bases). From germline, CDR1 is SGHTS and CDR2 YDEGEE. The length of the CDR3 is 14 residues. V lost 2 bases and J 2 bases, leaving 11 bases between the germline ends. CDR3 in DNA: TGTGCCAGCAGCTTAGGGGACTTAACCTACGAGCAGTACGTC. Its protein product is CASSLGDLTYEQYV.

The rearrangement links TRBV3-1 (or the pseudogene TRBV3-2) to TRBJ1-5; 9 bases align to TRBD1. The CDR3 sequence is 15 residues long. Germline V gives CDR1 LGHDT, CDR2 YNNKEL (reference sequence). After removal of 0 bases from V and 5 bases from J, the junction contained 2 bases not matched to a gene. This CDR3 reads CASSQETGGHQPQHF. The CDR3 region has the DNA TGTGCCAGCAGCCAAGAGACAGGGGGTCATCAGCCCCAGCATTTT.

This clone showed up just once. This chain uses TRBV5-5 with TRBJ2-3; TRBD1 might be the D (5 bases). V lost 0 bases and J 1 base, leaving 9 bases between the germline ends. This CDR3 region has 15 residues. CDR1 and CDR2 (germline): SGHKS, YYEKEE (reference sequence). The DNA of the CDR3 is TGTGCCAGCAGCTTGGCGGCAGGGCGCACAGATACGCAGTATTTT. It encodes CASSLAAGRTDTQYF.

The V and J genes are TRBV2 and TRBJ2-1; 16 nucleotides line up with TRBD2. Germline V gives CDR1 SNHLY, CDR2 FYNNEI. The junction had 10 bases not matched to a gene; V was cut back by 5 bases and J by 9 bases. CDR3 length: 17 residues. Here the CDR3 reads CASSLELGLAGGGEQFF. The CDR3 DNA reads TGTGCCAGCAGTTTGGAACTGGGACTAGCGGGAGGGGGTGAGCAGTTCTTC.

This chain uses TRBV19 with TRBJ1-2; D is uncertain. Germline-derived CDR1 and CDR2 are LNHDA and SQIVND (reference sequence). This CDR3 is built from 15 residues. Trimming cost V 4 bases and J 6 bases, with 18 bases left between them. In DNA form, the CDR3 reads TGTGCCAGTAGTACCGCGGGTTACCAAGTTAATGGCTACACCTTC. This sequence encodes CASSTAGYQVNGYTF.

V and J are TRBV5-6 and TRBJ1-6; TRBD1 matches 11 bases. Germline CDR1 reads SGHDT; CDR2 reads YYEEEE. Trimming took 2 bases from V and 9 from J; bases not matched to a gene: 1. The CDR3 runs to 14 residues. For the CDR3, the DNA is TGTGCCAGCAGCTTCGGGACAGGGGGTTCACCCCTCCACTTT. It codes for CASSFGTGGSPLHF.

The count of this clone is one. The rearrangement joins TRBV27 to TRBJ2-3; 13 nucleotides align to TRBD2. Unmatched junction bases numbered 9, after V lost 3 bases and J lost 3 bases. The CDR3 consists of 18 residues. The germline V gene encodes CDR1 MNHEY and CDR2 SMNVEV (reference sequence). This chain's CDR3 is CASSFYTPGLAGTDTQYF. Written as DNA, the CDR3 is TGTGCCAGCAGTTTCTATACTCCGGGACTAGCGGGAACAGATACGCAGTATTTT.

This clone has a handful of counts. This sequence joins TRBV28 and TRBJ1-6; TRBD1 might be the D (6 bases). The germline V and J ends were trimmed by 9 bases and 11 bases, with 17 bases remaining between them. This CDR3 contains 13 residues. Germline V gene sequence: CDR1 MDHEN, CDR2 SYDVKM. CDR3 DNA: TGTGCCAGTTCCCCGGGGGGCAGCACACCCCTCCACTTT. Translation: CASSPGGSTPLHF. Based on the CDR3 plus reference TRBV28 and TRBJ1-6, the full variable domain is DVKVTQSSRYLVKRTGEKVFLECVQDMDHENMFWYRQDPGLGLRLIYFSYDVKMKEKGDIPEGYSVSREKKERFSLILESASTNQTSMYLCASSPGGSTPLHFGNGTRLTVT.

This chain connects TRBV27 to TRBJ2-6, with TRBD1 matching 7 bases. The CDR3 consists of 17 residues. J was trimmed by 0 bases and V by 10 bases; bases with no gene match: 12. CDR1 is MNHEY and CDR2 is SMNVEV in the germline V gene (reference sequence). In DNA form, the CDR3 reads TGTGCCACTTCCAGACAGGGCTCCCTCTCTGGGGCCAACGTCCTGACTTTC. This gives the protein CATSRQGSLSGANVLTF.

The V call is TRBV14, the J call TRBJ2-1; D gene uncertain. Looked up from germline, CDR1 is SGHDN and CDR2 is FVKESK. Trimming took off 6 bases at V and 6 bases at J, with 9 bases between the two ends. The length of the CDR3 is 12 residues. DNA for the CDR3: TGTGCCAGCAGGGTTAACAGCAATGAGCAGTTCTTC. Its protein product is CASRVNSNEQFF.

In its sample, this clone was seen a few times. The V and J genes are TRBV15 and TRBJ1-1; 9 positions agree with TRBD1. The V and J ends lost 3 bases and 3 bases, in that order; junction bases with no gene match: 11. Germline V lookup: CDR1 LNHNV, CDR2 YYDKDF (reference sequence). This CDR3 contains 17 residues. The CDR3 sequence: CATSSYTGGEGHTEAFF. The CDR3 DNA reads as TGTGCCACCAGCAGTTATACAGGGGGCGAGGGGCACACTGAAGCTTTCTTT.

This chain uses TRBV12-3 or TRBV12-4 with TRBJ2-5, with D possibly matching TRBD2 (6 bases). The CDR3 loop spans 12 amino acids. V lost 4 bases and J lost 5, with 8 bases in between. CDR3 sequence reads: CASSSSVETQYF. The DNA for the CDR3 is TGTGCCAGCAGTTCTAGCGTGGAGACCCAGTACTTC.

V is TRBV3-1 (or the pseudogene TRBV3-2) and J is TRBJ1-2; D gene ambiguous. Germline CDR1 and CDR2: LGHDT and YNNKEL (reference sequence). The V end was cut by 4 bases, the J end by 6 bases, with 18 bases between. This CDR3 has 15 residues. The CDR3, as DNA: TGTGCCAGCAGCCCCTTGGTGGCCACCGTTAATGGCTACACCTTC. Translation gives CASSPLVATVNGYTF.